The clone carrying this TCR beta chain has only one observation. The sample comes from a study of shared clonotypes between healthy human individuals. Looking at the study overall: Per donor, three plates held CD4 naive cells, three held CD4 memory, two held CD8 naive and one held CD8 memory.

Naive CD8 cells lacked CD45RO and underwent positive selection for CCR7, leaving out terminally differentiated effector memory CD45RA+ cells. In the original processing: Junction-only sequences without quality scores were provided by ImmunoSEQ, so filtering was different. Method: immunoSEQ multiplex PCR; TCRdb's copy keeps in-frame clones and lacks some. From that table come the V and J calls and clone size; the DNA was used to work out D and trimming. Of roughly 2 million clones in the sample, about 95% were seen once. The V end was cut by 2 bases, the J end by 6 bases, with 14 bases between. Germline V CDR1 and CDR2: SQVTM, ANQGSEA. The length of the CDR3 is 14 residues.

Sequencing input: naive CD8+ T cells sorted from blood. The sequence derives from a man between 18 and 35 years old in good health. The rearrangement uses TRBV29-1 and TRBJ2-1, with D possibly being TRBD2 (6 bases). This CDR3 is CSVELGLVFNEQFF. The DNA for the CDR3 is TGCAGCGTTGAATTGGGACTCGTATTCAATGAGCAGTTCTTC.